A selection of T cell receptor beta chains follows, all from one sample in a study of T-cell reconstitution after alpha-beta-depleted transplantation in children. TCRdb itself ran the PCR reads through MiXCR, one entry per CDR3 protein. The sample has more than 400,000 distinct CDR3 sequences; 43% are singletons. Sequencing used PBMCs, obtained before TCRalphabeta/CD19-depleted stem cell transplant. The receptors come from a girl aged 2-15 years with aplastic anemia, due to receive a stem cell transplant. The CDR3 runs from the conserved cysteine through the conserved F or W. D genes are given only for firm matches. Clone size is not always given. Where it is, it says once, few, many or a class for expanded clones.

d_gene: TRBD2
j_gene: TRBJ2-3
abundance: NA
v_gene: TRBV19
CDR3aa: CASSTLGRAREDTQYF
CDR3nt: TGTGCCAGTAGTACCCTCGGGAGGGCGAGGGAAGATACGCAGTATTTT

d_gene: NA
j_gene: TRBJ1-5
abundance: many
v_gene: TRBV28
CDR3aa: CASSPQDFRRNQPQHF
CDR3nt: TGTGCCAGCAGTCCTCAGGACTTCCGACGCAATCAGCCCCAGCATTTT

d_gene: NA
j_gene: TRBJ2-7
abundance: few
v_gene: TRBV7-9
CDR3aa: CASRTGGGYEQYF
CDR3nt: TGTGCCAGCAGGACAGGTGGCGGCTACGAGCAGTACTTC

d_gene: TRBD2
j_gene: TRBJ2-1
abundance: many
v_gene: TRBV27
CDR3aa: CASSPSGSRGEQFF
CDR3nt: TGTGCCAGCAGCCCTAGCGGGAGTCGAGGTGAGCAGTTCTTC

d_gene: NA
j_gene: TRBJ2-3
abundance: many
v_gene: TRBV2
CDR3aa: CASSDGRADTQYF
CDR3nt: TGTGCCAGCAGTGACGGAAGGGCAGATACGCAGTATTTT

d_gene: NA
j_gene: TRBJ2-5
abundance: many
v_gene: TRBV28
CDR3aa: CASSLTSRQETQYF
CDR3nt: TGTGCCAGCAGTTTAACGTCCAGGCAAGAGACCCAGTACTTC

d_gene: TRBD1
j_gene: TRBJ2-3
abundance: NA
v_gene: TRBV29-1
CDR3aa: CSVPFRDRGLDTQYF
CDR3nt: TGCAGCGTCCCCTTCCGGGACAGGGGACTGGATACGCAGTATTTT

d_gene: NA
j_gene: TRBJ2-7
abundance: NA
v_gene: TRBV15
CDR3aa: CATSRDGATYEQYF
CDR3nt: TGTGCCACCAGCCGGGACGGAGCCACCTACGAGCAGTACTTC

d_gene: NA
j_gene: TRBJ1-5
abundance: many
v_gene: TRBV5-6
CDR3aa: CASSARLQGQPQHF
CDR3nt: TGTGCCAGCAGCGCCCGACTCCAGGGACAGCCCCAGCATTTT

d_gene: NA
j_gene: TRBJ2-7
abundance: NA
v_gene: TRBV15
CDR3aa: CATSSPDRNHYEQYF
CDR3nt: TGTGCCACCAGCAGCCCTGACCGAAACCACTACGAGCAGTACTTC

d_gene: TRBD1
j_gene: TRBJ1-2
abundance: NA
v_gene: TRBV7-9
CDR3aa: CASSSMDRESYGYTF
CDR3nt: TGTGCCAGCAGCTCGATGGACAGGGAGAGCTATGGCTACACCTTC

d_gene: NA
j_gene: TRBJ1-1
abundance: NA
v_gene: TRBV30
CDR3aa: CAWKGLANTEAFF
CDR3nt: TGTGCCTGGAAGGGCCTGGCGAACACTGAAGCTTTCTTT

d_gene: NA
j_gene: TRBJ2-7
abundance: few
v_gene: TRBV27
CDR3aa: CASSLDTPYEQYF
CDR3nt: TGTGCCAGCAGTCTGGACACACCCTACGAGCAGTACTTC

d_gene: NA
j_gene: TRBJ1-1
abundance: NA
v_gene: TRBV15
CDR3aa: CATSRDRQINTEAFF
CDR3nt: TGTGCCACCAGCAGAGATCGACAGATCAACACTGAAGCTTTCTTT

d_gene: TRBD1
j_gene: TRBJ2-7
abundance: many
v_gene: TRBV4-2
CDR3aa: CASSQDGTGIYEQYF
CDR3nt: TGTGCCAGCAGCCAGGACGGGACAGGAATTTACGAGCAGTACTTC

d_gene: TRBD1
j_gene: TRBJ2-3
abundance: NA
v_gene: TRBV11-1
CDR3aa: CASSHEFSPAGGPSTDTQYF
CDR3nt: TGTGCCAGCAGCCACGAATTCTCCCCGGCAGGGGGCCCCAGCACAGATACGCAGTATTTT

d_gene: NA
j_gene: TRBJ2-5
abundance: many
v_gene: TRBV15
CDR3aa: CATSRAAGNGTQETQYF
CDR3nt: TGTGCCACCAGCAGAGCTGCGGGAAATGGCACCCAAGAGACCCAGTACTTC

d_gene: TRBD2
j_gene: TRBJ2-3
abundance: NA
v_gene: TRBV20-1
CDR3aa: CSARAGGNTDTQYF
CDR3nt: TGCAGTGCTAGAGCGGGGGGGAACACAGATACGCAGTATTTT

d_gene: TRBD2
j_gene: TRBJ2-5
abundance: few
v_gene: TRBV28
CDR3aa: CASSLVREGLWETQYF
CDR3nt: TGTGCCAGCAGTTTGGTGCGGGAGGGCCTGTGGGAGACCCAGTACTTC

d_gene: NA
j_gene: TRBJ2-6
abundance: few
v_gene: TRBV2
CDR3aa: CASSPEKLRGPYSGANVLTF
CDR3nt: TGTGCCAGCAGTCCAGAAAAACTACGGGGCCCCTACTCTGGGGCCAACGTCCTGACTTTC

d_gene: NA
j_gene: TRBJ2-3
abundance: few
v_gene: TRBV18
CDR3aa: CASSPRDGSTDTQYF
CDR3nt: TGTGCCAGCTCACCCCGGGACGGAAGCACAGATACGCAGTATTTT

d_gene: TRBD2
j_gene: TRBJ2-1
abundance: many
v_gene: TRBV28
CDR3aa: CASSLSLAGGDNEQFF
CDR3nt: TGTGCCAGCAGTTTATCCCTAGCGGGAGGGGATAATGAGCAGTTCTTC

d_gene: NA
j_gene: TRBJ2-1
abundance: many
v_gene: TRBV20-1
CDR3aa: CSANVDHNEQFF
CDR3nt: TGCAGTGCTAACGTAGACCACAATGAGCAGTTCTTC

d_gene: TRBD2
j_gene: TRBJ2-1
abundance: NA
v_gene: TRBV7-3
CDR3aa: CASSLTRTSGVNEQFF
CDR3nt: TGTGCCAGCAGCTTAACCCGGACTAGCGGGGTAAATGAGCAGTTCTTC

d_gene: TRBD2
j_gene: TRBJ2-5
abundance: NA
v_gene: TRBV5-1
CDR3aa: CASSPGGLGETQYF
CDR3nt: TGCGCCAGCAGCCCGGGGGGGCTCGGAGAGACCCAGTACTTC

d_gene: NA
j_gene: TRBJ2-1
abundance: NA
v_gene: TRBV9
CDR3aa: CASSVAQTAYNEQFF
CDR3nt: TGTGCCAGCAGCGTAGCTCAGACTGCCTACAATGAGCAGTTCTTC

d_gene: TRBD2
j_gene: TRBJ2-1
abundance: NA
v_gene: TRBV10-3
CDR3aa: CAISYTSGSYNEQFF
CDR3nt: TGTGCCATCAGCTATACTAGCGGCTCCTACAATGAGCAGTTCTTC

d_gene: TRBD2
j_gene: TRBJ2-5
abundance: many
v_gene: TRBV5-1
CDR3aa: CASSLGASGAGEETQYF
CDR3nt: TGCGCCAGCAGCTTGGGAGCTAGCGGGGCTGGAGAAGAGACCCAGTACTTC

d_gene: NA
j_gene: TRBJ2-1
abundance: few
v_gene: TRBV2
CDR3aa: CASSSRQGLGDEQFF
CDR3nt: TGTGCCAGCAGTTCACGACAGGGACTTGGGGATGAGCAGTTCTTC

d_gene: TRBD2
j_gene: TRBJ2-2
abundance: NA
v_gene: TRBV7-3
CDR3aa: CASRRTSGGTTGELFF
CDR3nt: TGTGCCAGCAGACGCACTAGCGGGGGGACCACCGGGGAGCTGTTTTTT

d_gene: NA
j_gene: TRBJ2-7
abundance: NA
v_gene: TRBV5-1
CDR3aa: CASSLVQVPSYEQYF
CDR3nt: TGCGCCAGCAGCTTGGTACAGGTACCCTCCTACGAGCAGTACTTC

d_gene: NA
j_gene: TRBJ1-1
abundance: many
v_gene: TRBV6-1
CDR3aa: CASRDYLTRSEAFF
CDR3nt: TGTGCCAGCAGAGACTATCTAACGCGTAGTGAAGCTTTCTTT

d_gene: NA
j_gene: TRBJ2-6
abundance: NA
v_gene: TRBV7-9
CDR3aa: CASSAPAGTSGANVLTF
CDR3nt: TGTGCCAGCAGCGCCCCAGCGGGCACCTCTGGGGCCAACGTCCTGACTTTC

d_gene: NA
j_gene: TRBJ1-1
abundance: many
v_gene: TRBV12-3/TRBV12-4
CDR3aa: CASTERGNTEAFF
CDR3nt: TGTGCCAGCACCGAGAGGGGGAACACTGAAGCTTTCTTT

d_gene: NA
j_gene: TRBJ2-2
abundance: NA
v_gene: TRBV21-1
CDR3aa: CPEVGRLAGELFF
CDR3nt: TGTCCTGAGGTGGGGAGATTGGCCGGGGAGCTGTTTTTT

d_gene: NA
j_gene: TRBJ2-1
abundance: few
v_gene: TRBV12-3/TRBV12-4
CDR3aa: CASSLKSNEQFF
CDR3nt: TGTGCCAGCAGTTTGAAGTCGAATGAGCAGTTCTTC

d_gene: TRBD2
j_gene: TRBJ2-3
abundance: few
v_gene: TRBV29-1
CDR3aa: CSVLGTSGRTDTQYF
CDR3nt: TGCAGCGTTCTCGGGACTAGCGGGAGGACAGATACGCAGTATTTT

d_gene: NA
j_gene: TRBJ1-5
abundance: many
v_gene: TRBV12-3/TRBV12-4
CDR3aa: CASSFSVVGQPQHF
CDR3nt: TGTGCCAGCAGTTTCTCGGTTGTTGGTCAGCCCCAGCATTTT

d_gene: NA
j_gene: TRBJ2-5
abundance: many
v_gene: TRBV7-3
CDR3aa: CASSFDRQETQYF
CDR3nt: TGTGCCAGCAGCTTCGACAGACAAGAGACCCAGTACTTC

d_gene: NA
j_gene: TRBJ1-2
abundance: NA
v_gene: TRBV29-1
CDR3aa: CSVKQAANYGYTF
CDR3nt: TGCAGCGTTAAACAGGCCGCCAACTATGGCTACACCTTC

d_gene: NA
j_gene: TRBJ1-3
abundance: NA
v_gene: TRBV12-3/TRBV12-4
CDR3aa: CASSLARTVGNTIYF
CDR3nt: TGTGCCAGCAGTTTAGCCAGGACAGTCGGAAACACCATATATTTT

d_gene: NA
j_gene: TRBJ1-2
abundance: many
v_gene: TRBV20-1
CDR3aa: CSAREGEGRSGYTF
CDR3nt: TGCAGTGCTAGAGAGGGAGAGGGGAGGAGTGGCTACACCTTC

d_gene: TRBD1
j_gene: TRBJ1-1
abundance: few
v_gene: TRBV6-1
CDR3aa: CASSPGTGGPWNTKAFF
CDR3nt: TGTGCCAGCAGCCCCGGGACAGGGGGCCCCTGGAACACTAAAGCTTTCTTT

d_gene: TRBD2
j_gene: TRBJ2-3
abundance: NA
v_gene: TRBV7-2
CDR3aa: CASSLRGTSGVGDTQFF
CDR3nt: TGTGCCAGCAGCTTAAGGGGCACTAGCGGAGTGGGGGATACGCAGTTTTTT

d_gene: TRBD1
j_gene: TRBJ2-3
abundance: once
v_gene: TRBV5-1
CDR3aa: CASSYRLGQGAADTQYF
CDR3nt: TGCGCCAGCAGCTATAGACTCGGACAGGGTGCGGCAGATACGCAGTATTTT

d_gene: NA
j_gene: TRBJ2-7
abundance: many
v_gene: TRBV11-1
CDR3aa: CASRNQEGYEQYF
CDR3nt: TGTGCCAGCAGGAATCAGGAGGGCTACGAGCAGTACTTC

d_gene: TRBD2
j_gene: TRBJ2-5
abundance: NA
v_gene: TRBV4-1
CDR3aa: CASSQGLAGRETQYF
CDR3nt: TGCGCCAGCAGCCAAGGCCTAGCGGGCCGAGAGACCCAGTACTTC

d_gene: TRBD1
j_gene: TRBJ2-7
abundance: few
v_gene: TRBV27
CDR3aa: CASSYSRDRGQYEQYF
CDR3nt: TGTGCCAGCAGTTACTCACGGGACAGGGGGCAATACGAGCAGTACTTC

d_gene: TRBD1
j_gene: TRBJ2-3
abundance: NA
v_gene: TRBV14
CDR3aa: CASSQDFRGQACTDTQYF
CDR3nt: TGTGCCAGCAGCCAAGATTTCCGAGGACAGGCCTGCACAGATACGCAGTATTTT

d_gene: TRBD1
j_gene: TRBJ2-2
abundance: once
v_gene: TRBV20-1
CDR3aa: CSARDSPYRGPNTGELFF
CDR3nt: TGCAGTGCTAGAGATAGCCCCTACAGGGGACCGAACACCGGGGAGCTGTTTTTT

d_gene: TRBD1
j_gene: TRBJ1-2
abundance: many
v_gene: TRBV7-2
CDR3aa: CASSNPQGDGYTF
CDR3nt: TGTGCCAGCAGCAACCCACAGGGGGATGGCTACACCTTC

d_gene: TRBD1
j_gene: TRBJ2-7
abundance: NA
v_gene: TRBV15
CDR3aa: CATSRDRGTGEPYEQYF
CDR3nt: TGTGCCACCAGCAGAGATCGGGGGACAGGCGAGCCCTACGAGCAGTACTTC

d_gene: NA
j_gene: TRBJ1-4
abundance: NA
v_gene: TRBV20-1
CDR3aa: CSARDLNSAFSNEKLFF
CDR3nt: TGCAGTGCTAGAGATCTGAACAGTGCGTTTTCTAATGAAAAACTGTTTTTT

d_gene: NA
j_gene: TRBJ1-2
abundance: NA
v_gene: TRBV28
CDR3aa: CASSRGYRGTF
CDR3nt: TGTGCCAGCAGTCGTGGGTACAGAGGGACCTTC

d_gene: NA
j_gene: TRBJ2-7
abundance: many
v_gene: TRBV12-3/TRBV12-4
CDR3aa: CASSIITGTRIHEQYF
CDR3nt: TGTGCCAGCAGTATAATAACCGGGACCCGGATCCACGAGCAGTACTTC

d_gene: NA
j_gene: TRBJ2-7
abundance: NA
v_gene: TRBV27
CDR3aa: CATRRGNEQYF
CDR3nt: TGTGCCACCCGACGGGGGAACGAGCAGTACTTC

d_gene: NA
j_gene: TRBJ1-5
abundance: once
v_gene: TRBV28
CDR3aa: CASSSRRTLGNQPQHF
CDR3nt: TGTGCCAGCAGTTCCCGGCGGACCCTAGGCAATCAGCCCCAGCATTTT